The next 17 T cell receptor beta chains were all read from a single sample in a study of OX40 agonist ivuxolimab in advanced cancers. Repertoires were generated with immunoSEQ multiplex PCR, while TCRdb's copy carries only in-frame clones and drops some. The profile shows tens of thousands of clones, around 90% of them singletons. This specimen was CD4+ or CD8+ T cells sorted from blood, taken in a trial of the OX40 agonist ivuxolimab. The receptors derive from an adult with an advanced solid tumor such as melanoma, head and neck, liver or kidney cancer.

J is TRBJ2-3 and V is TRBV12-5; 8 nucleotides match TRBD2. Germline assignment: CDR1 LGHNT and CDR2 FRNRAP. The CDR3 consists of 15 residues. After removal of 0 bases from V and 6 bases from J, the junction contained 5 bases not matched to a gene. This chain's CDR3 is CASGLVREGPDTQYF. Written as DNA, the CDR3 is TGTGCTAGTGGTTTGGTCCGGGAGGGCCCCGATACGCAGTATTTT. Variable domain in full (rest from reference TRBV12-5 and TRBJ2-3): DARVTQTPRHKVTEMGQEVTMRCQPILGHNTVFWYRQTMMQGLELLAYFRNRAPLDDSGMPKDRFSAEMPDATLATLKIQPSEPRDSAVYFCASGLVREGPDTQYFGPGTRLTVL.

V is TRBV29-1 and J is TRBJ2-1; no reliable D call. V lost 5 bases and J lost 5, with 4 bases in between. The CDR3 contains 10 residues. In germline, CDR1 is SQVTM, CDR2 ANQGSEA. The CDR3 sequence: CSVNNNEQFF. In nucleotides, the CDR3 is TGCAGCGTTAACAACAATGAGCAGTTCTTC.

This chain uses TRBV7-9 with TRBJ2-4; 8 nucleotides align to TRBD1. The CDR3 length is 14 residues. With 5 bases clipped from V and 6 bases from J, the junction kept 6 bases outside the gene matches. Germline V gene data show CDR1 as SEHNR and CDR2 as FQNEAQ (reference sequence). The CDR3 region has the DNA TGTGCCAGCAGCGTAGGACAGGGTCGAAACATTCAGTACTTC. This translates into CASSVGQGRNIQYF.

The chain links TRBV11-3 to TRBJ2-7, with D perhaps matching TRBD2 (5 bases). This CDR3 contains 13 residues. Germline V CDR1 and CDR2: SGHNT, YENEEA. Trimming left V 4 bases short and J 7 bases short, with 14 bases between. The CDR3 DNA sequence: TGTGCCAGCAGCTCCCTGACCCGCGGGGAGCAGTACTTC. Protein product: CASSSLTRGEQYF. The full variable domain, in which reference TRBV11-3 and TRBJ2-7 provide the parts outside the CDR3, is EAGVVQSPRYKIIEKKQPVAFWCNPISGHNTLYWYLQNLGQGPELLIRYENEEAVDDSQLPKDRFSAERLKGVDSTLKIQPAELGDSAVYLCASSSLTRGEQYFGPGTRLTVT.

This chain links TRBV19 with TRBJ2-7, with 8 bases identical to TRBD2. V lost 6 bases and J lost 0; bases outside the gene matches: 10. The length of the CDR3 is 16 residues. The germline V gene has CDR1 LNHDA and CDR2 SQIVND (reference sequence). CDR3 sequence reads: CASSLKLAESSYEQYF. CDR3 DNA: TGTGCCAGTAGCCTGAAACTAGCGGAAAGCTCCTACGAGCAGTACTTC.

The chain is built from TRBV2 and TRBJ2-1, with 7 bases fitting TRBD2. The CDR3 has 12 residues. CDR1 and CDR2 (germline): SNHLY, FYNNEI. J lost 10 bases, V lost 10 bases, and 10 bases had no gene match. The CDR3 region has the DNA TGTGCCAACGGACTAGTGGCTGACGAGCAGTTCTTC. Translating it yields CANGLVADEQFF.

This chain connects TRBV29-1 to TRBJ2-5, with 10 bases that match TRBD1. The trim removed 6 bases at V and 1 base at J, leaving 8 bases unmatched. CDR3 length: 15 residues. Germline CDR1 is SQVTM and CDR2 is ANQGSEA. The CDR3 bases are TGCAGCGTCGAGGGACAGGGGAGAGTCCAAGAGACCCAGTACTTC. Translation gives CSVEGQGRVQETQYF.

CDR3 bases: TGTGCCAGCAGTTTAGGGCAGAACACTGAAGCTTTCTTT. This codes for CASSLGQNTEAFF. The J gene is TRBJ1-1, the V gene TRBV9; no reliable D call. The CDR3 is 13 residues long. V lost 5 bases, J lost 1 base, and 9 bases lay in between. Germline values: CDR1 SGDLS, CDR2 YYNGEE.

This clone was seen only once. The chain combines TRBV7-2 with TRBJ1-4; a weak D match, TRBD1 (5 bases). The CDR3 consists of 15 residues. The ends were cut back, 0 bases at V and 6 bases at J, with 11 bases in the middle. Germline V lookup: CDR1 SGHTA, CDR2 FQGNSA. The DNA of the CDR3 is TGTGCCAGCAGCTTAGCCTTGGGACGATATGAAAAACTGTTTTTT. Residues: CASSLALGRYEKLFF.

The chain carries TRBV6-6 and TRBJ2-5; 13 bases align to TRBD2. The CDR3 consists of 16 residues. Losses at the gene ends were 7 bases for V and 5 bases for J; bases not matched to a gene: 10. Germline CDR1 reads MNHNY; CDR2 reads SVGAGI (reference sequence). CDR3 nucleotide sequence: TGTGCCAGCACCGAGAGACTAGCGGGGGGCAGGGAGACCCAGTACTTC. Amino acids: CASTERLAGGRETQYF.

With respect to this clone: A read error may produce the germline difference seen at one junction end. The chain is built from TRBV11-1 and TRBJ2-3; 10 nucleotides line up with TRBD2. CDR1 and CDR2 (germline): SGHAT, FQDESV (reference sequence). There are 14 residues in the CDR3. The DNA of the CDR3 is TGTGCCAGCAGCCTAGCGGGAGATAGGGATACGCAGTATTTT. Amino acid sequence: CASSLAGDRDTQYF.

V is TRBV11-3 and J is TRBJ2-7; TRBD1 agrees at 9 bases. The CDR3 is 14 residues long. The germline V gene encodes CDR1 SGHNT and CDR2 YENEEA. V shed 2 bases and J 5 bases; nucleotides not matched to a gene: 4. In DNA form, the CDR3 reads TGTGCCAGCAGCTTAATGACAGGGGGACACGAGCAGTACTTC. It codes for CASSLMTGGHEQYF.

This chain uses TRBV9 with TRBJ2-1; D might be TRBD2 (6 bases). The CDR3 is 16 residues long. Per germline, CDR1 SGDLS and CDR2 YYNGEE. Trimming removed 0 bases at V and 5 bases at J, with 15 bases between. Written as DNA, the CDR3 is TGTGCCAGCAGCGTAGTTTCACTAGCCGTAAACAATGAGCAGTTCTTC. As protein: CASSVVSLAVNNEQFF.

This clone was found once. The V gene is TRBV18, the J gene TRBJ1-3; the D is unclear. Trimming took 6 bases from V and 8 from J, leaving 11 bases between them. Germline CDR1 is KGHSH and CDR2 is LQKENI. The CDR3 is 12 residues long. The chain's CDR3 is CASSALSDTIYF. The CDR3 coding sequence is TGTGCCAGCTCCGCCCTTTCTGACACCATATATTTT.

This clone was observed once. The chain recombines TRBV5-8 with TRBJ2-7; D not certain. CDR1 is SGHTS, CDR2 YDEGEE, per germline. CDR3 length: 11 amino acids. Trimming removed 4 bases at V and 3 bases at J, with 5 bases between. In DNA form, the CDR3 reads TGTGCCAGCAGCCGGAACTACGAGCAGTACTTC. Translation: CASSRNYEQYF.

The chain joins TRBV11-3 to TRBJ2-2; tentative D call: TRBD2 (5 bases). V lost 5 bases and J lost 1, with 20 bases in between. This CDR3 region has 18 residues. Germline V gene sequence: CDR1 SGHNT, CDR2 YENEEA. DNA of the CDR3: TGTGCCAGCAGCACCCGCCGCCGGGATCCCCAGAACACCGGGGAGCTGTTTTTT. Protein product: CASSTRRRDPQNTGELFF. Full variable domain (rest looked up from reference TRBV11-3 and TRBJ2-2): EAGVVQSPRYKIIEKKQPVAFWCNPISGHNTLYWYLQNLGQGPELLIRYENEEAVDDSQLPKDRFSAERLKGVDSTLKIQPAELGDSAVYLCASSTRRRDPQNTGELFFGEGSRLTVL.

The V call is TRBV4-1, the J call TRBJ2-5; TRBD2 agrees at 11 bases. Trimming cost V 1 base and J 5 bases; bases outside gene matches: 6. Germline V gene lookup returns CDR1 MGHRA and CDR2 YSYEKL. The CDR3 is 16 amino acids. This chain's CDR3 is CASSQVTSGRQETQYF. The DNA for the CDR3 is TGCGCCAGCAGCCAAGTTACTAGCGGGAGACAGGAGACCCAGTACTTC.